Shown below are 9 T cell receptor beta chains from a single sample sequenced in a study of blood T cell repertoires in COVID-19. Assay: immunoSEQ multiplex PCR; the TCRdb copy retains only in-frame clones and omits some. The table lists some 220,000 clones, around 83% of them singletons. Sequenced input: peripheral blood. These receptors all come from a man aged 45 to 65 with active or convalescent COVID-19.

This chain connects TRBV5-8 to TRBJ2-5, with D perhaps TRBD1 (5 bases). V was cut by 3 bases and J by 2 bases, with 11 bases left in between. Germline-derived CDR1 and CDR2 are SGHTS and YDEGEE. This CDR3 is built from 14 residues. The CDR3 protein is CASSSSRVQETQYF. The CDR3 region has the DNA TGTGCCAGCAGCTCTTCCAGGGTACAAGAGACCCAGTACTTC.

V gene TRBV28 combines with J gene TRBJ2-3; 10 bases are a match to TRBD2. Unmatched junction bases numbered 7, after V lost 5 bases and J lost 2 bases. This CDR3 contains 16 residues. CDR1 is MDHEN, CDR2 SYDVKM, per germline. The CDR3 DNA sequence: TGTGCCAGCAGTCTACCTAGCGGGAGTTTCACAGATACGCAGTATTTT. The encoded protein is CASSLPSGSFTDTQYF.

The chain combines TRBV15 with TRBJ2-3; 7 bases match TRBD2. Germline V gene sequence: CDR1 LNHNV, CDR2 YYDKDF (reference sequence). The CDR3 extends over 15 amino acids. V was pared by 0 bases and J by 6 bases, with 6 bases of the junction left unmatched. Here the CDR3 DNA reads TGTGCCACCAGCAGAGAGGCTAGCGGAGCTGATACGCAGTATTTT. It translates to CATSREASGADTQYF.

V usage is TRBV11-2 and J usage is TRBJ1-2; TRBD1 aligns across 7 bases. The CDR3 is 12 amino acids. Losses at the gene ends were 4 bases for V and 6 bases for J; bases not matched to a gene: 2. The V gene's germline CDR1 is SGHAT and CDR2 FQNNGV. CDR3 amino acids: CASSSRGNGYTF. The CDR3 DNA reads TGTGCCAGCAGCTCCAGGGGGAATGGCTACACCTTC.

V is TRBV29-1 and J is TRBJ1-2; unclear D gene. The length of the CDR3 is 11 residues. Looked up from germline, CDR1 is SQVTM and CDR2 is ANQGSEA. V shed 4 bases and J shed 3 bases, with 6 bases lying between them. CDR3 region: CSVGRDYGYTF. DNA of the CDR3: TGCAGCGTTGGACGGGACTATGGCTACACCTTC.

V is TRBV19 and J is TRBJ2-7, with 7 bases identical to TRBD2. This CDR3 comprises 13 residues. Germline V gene lookup returns CDR1 LNHDA and CDR2 SQIVND (reference sequence). The V segment lost 8 bases and the J segment 2 bases; nucleotides outside the gene matches: 6. CDR3 protein: CASSTGGPYEQYF. The CDR3, as DNA: TGTGCCAGTTCGACGGGAGGCCCCTACGAGCAGTACTTC.

V gene TRBV5-4 combines with J gene TRBJ1-6, with D possibly TRBD1 on 6 matching bases. There are 15 residues in the CDR3. V was trimmed by 1 base and J by 1 base, leaving 6 bases between them. CDR1 is SGHNT and CDR2 is YYREEE in the germline V gene (reference sequence). The CDR3 loop is CASSLTGSYNSPLHF. For the CDR3, the DNA is TGTGCCAGCAGCTTGACAGGGTCCTATAATTCACCCCTCCACTTT.

The chain recombines TRBV28 with TRBJ2-3; D perhaps matches TRBD2 (6 bases). The V gene lost 3 bases and the J gene lost 2 bases, with 15 bases spanning the gap. The CDR3 is made up of 16 amino acids. Germline CDR1 reads MDHEN; CDR2 reads SYDVKM. CDR3 DNA: TGTGCCAGCAGTTTGCCGATAGCGGATTACACAGATACGCAGTATTTT. Protein sequence: CASSLPIADYTDTQYF.

This chain uses TRBV25-1 with TRBJ2-3; TRBD1 matches 10 bases. The CDR3 contains 16 residues. V lost 4 bases, J lost 2 bases, and 6 bases stayed unmatched. Germline V gene data show CDR1 as MGHDK and CDR2 as SYGVNS. The DNA of the CDR3 is TGTGCCAGCAGTGCGAGGACAGGGGGACACACAGATACGCAGTATTTT. Translating gives CASSARTGGHTDTQYF.